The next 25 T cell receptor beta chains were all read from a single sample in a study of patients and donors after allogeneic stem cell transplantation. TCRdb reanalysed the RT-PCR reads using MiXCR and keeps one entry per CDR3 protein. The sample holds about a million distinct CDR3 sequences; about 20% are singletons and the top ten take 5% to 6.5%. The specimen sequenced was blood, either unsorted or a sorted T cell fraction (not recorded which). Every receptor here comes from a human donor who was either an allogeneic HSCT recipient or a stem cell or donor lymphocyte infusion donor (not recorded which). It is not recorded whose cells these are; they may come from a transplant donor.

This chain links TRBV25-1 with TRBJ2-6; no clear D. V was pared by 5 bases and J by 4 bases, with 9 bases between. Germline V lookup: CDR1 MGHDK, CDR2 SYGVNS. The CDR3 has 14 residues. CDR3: CASSRGIGANVLTF. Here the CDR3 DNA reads TGTGCCAGCAGTCGTGGGATAGGGGCCAACGTCCTGACTTTC.

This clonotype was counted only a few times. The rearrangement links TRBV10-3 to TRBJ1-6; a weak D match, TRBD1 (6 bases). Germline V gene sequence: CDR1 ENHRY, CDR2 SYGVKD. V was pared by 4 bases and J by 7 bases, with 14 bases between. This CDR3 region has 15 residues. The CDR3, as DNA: TGTGCCATCAGTGGACACAGGGATTTAAATTCACCCCTCCACTTT. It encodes CAISGHRDLNSPLHF.

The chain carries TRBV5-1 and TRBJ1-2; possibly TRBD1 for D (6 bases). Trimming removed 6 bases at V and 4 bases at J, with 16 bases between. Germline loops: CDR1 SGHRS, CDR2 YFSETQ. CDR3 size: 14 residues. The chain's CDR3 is CASTSGANLYGYTF. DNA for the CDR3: TGCGCCAGCACGTCAGGGGCCAACCTCTATGGCTACACCTTC.

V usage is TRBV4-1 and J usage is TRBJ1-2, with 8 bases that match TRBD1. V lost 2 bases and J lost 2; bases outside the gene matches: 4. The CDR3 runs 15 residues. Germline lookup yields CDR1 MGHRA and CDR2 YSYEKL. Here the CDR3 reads CASSQIRGQNYGYTF. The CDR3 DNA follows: TGCGCCAGCAGCCAAATCAGGGGGCAGAACTATGGCTACACCTTC.

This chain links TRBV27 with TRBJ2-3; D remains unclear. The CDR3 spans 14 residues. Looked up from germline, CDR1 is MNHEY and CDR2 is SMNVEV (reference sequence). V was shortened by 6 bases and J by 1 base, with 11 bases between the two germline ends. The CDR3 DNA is TGTGCCAGCAGCCCGCTGATGGGCACAGATACGCAGTATTTT. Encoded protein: CASSPLMGTDTQYF.

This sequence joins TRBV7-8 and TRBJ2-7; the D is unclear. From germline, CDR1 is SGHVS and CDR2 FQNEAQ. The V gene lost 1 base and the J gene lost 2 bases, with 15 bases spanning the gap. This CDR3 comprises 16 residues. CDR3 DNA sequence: TGTGCCAGCAGCTTAGTGGTAGGACCGACTCCCTACGAGCAGTACTTC. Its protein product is CASSLVVGPTPYEQYF.

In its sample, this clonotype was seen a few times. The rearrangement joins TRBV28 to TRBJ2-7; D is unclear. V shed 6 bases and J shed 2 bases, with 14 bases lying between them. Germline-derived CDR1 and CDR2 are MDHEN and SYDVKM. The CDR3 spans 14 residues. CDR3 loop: CASSRLRSAYEQYF. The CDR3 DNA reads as TGTGCCAGCAGCCGCTTGCGGAGTGCCTACGAGCAGTACTTC.

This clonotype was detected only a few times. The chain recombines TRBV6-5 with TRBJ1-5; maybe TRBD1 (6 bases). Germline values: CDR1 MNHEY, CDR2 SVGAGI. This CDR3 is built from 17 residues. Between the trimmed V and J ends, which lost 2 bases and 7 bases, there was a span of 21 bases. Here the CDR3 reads CASSYGGVAGAGQPQHF. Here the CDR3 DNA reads TGTGCCAGCAGTTACGGGGGTGTCGCGGGGGCAGGGCAGCCCCAGCATTTT.

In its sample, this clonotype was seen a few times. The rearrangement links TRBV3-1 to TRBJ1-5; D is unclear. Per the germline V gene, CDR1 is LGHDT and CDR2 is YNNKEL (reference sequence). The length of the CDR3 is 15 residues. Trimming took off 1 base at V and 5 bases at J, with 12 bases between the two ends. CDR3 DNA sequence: TGTGCCAGCAGCCAAGGTTCCTTGTCCCATCAGCCCCAGCATTTT. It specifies CASSQGSLSHQPQHF.

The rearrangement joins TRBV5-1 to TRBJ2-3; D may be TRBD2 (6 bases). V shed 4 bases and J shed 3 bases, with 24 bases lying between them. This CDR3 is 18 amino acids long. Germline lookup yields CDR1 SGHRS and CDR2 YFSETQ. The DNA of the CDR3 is TGCGCCAGCAGCCGGTGGCGGCGGGGAGCGACGCAGACAGATACGCAGTATTTT. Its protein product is CASSRWRRGATQTDTQYF.

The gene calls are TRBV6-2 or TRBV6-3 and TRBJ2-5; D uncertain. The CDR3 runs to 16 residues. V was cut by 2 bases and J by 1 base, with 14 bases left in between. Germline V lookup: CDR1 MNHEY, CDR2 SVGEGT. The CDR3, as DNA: TGTGCCAGCAGTTACGGATACGGACGGCCCCAAGAGACCCAGTACTTC. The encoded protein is CASSYGYGRPQETQYF.

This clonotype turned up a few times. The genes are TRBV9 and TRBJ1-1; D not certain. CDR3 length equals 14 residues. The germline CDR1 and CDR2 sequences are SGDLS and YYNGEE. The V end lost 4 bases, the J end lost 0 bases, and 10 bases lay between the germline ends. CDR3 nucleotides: TGTGCCAGCAGCTTTCTCGAGATGAACACTGAAGCTTTCTTT. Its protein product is CASSFLEMNTEAFF.

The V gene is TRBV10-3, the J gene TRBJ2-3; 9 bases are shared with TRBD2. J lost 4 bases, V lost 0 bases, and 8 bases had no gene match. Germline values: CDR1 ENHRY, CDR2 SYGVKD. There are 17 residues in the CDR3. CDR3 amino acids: CAISESPSGEGADTQYF. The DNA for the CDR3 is TGTGCCATCAGTGAGTCTCCTAGCGGGGAGGGCGCAGATACGCAGTATTTT.

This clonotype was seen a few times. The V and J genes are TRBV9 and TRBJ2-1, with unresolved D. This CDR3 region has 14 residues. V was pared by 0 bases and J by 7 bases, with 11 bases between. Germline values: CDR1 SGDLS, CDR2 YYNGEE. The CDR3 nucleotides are TGTGCCAGCAGCGTAGCCCGCGTAGGGAATGAGCAGTTCTTC. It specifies CASSVARVGNEQFF.

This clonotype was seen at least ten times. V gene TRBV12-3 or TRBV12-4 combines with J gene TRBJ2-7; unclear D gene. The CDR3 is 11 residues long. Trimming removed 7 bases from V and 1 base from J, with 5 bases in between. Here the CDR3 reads CASTPSYEQYF. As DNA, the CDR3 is TGTGCCAGCACCCCATCCTACGAGCAGTACTTC.

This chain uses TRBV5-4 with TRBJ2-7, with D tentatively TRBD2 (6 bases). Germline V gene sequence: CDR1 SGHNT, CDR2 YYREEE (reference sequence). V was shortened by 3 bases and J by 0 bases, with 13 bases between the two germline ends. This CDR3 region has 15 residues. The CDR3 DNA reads TGTGCCAGCAGCTCAGGGCACGGGAGCTCCTACGAGCAGTACTTC. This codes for CASSSGHGSSYEQYF.

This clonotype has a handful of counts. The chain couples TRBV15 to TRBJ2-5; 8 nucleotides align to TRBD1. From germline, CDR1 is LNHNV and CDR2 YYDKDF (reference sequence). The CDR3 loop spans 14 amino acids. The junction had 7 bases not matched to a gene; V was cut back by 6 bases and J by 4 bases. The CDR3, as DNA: TGTGCCACCAGGCTGACAGGGGACGGAGAGACCCAGTACTTC. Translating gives CATRLTGDGETQYF.

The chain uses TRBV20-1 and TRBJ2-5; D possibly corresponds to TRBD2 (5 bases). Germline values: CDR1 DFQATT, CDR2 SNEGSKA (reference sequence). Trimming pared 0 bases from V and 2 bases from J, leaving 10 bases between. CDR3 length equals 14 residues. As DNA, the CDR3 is TGCAGTGCTAGAGACTGGACTGTTCAAGAGACCCAGTACTTC. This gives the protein CSARDWTVQETQYF.

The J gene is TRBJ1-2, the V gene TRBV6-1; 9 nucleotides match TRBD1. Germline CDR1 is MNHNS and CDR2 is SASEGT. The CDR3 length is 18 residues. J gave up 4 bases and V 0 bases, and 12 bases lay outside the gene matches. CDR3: CASSEAVGTGLLGYGYTF. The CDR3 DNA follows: TGTGCCAGCAGTGAAGCGGTAGGGACAGGGCTCCTTGGCTATGGCTACACCTTC.

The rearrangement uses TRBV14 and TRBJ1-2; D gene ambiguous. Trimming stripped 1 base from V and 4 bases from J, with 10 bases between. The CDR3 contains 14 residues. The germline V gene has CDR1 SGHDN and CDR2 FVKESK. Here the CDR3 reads CASSQVSPLYGYTF. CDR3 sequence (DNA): TGTGCCAGCAGCCAAGTATCGCCCCTCTATGGCTACACCTTC.

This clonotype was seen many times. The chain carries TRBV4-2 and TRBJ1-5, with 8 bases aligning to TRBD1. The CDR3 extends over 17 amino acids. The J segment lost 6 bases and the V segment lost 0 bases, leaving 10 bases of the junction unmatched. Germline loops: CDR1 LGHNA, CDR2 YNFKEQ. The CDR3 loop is CASSQEIGTGGGQPQHF. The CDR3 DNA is TGTGCCAGCAGCCAAGAAATAGGGACAGGAGGTGGTCAGCCCCAGCATTTT.

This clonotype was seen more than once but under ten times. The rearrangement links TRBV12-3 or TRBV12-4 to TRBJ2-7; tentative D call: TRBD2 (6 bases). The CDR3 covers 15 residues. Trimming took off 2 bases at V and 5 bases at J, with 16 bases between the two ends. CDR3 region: CASSLWDSRVNEQYF. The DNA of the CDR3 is TGTGCCAGCAGTTTATGGGACTCGAGGGTAAACGAGCAGTACTTC.

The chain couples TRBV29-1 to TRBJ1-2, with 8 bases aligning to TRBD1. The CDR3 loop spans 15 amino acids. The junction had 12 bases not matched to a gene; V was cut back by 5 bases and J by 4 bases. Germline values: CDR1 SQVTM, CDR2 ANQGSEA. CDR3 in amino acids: CSVLPTGGTIYGYTF. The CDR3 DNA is TGCAGCGTTCTGCCAACAGGGGGAACTATCTATGGCTACACCTTC.

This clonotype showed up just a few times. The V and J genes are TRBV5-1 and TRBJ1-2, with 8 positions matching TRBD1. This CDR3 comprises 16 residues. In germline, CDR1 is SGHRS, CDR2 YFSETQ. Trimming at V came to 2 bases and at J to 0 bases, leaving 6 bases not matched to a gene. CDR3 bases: TGCGCCAGCAGCTTACAAACAGGGGGTGCTAACTATGGCTACACCTTC. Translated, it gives CASSLQTGGANYGYTF.

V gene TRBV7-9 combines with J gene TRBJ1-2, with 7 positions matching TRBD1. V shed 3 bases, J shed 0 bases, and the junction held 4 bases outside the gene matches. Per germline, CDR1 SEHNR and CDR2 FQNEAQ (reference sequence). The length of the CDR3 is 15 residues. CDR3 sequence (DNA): TGTGCCAGCAGCTTGGGACAGCAGACTAACTATGGCTACACCTTC. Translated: CASSLGQQTNYGYTF.